These 11 T cell receptor beta chains originate from one sample sequenced in a study of T cells after yellow fever vaccination. Each CDR3 protein is one row after TCRdb ran MiXCR on the 5' RACE reads. Of some 300,000 distinct CDR3 sequences in the sample, roughly 3.5% were seen once. This specimen consisted of PBMCs, obtained on the day of the yellow fever booster vaccination. Receptor source: a man between 18 and 35 years old who received the YFV17D yellow fever vaccine.

This clonotype occurred many times. V gene TRBV28 combines with J gene TRBJ2-4; 9 bases map to TRBD1. Germline CDR1 MDHEN, CDR2 SYDVKM. The V and J ends lost 3 bases and 5 bases, in that order; junction bases with no gene match: 14. This CDR3 region has 18 residues. The CDR3, as DNA: TGTGCCAGCAGTTTTTTAGTGGCAACGGACAGGGGCGAAAACATTCAGTACTTC. Protein product: CASSFLVATDRGENIQYF.

This clonotype was counted at least ten times. J is TRBJ2-7 and V is TRBV12-3 or TRBV12-4; the D is unclear. The CDR3 runs to 11 residues. V was clipped by 1 base and J by 5 bases, with 3 bases between them. This chain's CDR3 is CASSLDHEQYF. CDR3 DNA: TGTGCCAGCAGTTTAGACCACGAGCAGTACTTC.

The chain carries TRBV7-9 and TRBJ2-5, with D uncertain. The V gene lost 4 bases and the J gene lost 1 base, with 10 bases spanning the gap. From germline, CDR1 is SEHNR and CDR2 FQNEAQ (reference sequence). The CDR3 has 14 amino acids. The CDR3 protein is CASSSPAGQETQYF. The DNA for the CDR3 is TGTGCCAGCAGCTCCCCGGCAGGCCAAGAGACCCAGTACTTC.

The chain employs TRBV20-1 and TRBJ2-1; D remains ambiguous. The CDR3 totals 13 residues. The V and J ends lost 7 bases and 6 bases respectively, with 16 bases between them. Germline CDR1 and CDR2: DFQATT and SNEGSKA (reference sequence). The CDR3 protein is CSVGVWSGNEQFF. In DNA, the CDR3 is TGCAGTGTTGGGGTATGGTCCGGCAATGAGCAGTTCTTC.

There are many counts of this clonotype. The chain joins TRBV7-2 to TRBJ2-3; 13 bases fit TRBD2. Trimming took 4 bases from V and 3 from J; bases not matched to a gene: 1. CDR1 and CDR2 from the germline V gene are SGHTA and FQGNSA. This CDR3 comprises 15 residues. The DNA for the CDR3 is TGTGCCAGCAGCTGGACTAGCGGGGGTACAGATACGCAGTATTTT. It is translated as CASSWTSGGTDTQYF.

This clonotype showed up just a few times. J is TRBJ1-6 and V is TRBV7-2, with D perhaps matching TRBD1 (6 bases). V dropped 6 bases and J dropped 11 bases, with 17 bases sitting between them. The CDR3 has 14 amino acids. Germline loops: CDR1 SGHTA, CDR2 FQGNSA. As DNA, the CDR3 is TGTGCCAGCAGACTAGAGGGGGTTGGGCCACCCCTCCACTTT. It encodes CASRLEGVGPPLHF.

The chain uses TRBV7-6 and TRBJ2-2; a possible D gene is TRBD1 (5 bases). Germline V lookup: CDR1 SGHVS, CDR2 FNYEAQ. V lost 5 bases and J lost 1, with 14 bases in between. This CDR3 has 16 residues. CDR3: CASSHERGQNTGELFF. The CDR3 DNA is TGTGCCAGCAGCCACGAACGCGGACAGAACACCGGGGAGCTGTTTTTT. The full variable domain, completed using reference TRBV7-6 and TRBJ2-2, is GAGVSQSPRYKVTKRGQDVALRCDPISGHVSLYWYRQALGQGPEFLTYFNYEAQQDKSGLPNDRFSAERPEGSISTLTIQRTEQRDSAMYRCASSHERGQNTGELFFGEGSRLTVL.

Regarding this clonotype: Germline and junction disagree at one end, which may indicate a read error. This chain joins TRBV4-3 and TRBJ2-2; D might be TRBD2 (5 bases). The CDR3 totals 15 residues. In germline, CDR1 is LGHNA, CDR2 YSLEER. CDR3 coding DNA: TGCGCCAGCAGCCAAGATTTCCGGAGCACCGGGGAGCTGCTTTTT. Residues: CASSQDFRSTGELLF.

This clonotype was picked up many times. This chain uses TRBV5-6 with TRBJ2-2; D gene unclear. Germline V gives CDR1 SGHDT, CDR2 YYEEEE. V lost 1 base, J lost 0 bases, and 7 bases lay in between. The CDR3 is made up of 15 amino acids. CDR3 residues: CASSLFEANTGELFF. The CDR3 region has the DNA TGTGCCAGCAGCTTGTTCGAGGCGAACACCGGGGAGCTGTTTTTT.

This clonotype was seen a handful of times. This chain connects TRBV14 to TRBJ1-2; tentatively, D is TRBD1 (6 bases). The germline V gene has CDR1 SGHDN and CDR2 FVKESK. The CDR3 loop spans 13 amino acids. V was trimmed by 1 base and J by 7 bases, leaving 10 bases between them. CDR3 sequence (DNA): TGTGCCAGCAGCCAAGTAGGGGGTACTGGCTACACCTTC. This codes for CASSQVGGTGYTF.

This clonotype was seen ten or more times. The chain joins TRBV11-2 to TRBJ2-4, with 8 positions matching TRBD2. J lost 0 bases, V lost 6 bases, and 13 bases had no gene match. The CDR3 extends over 18 amino acids. Germline V gives CDR1 SGHAT, CDR2 FQNNGV. The CDR3 here is CASSKGLAGTLAKNIQYF. DNA for the CDR3: TGTGCCAGCAGTAAAGGACTAGCCGGGACGCTAGCCAAAAACATTCAGTACTTC.